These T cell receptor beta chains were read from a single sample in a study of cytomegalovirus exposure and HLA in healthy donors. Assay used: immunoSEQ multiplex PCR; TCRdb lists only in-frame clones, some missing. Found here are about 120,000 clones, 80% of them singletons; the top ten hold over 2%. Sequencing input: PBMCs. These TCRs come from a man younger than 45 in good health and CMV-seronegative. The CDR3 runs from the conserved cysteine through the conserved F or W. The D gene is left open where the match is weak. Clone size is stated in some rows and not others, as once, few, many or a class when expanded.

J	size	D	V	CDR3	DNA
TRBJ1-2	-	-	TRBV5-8	CASSSPGSTYYGYTF	TGTGCCAGCAGCTCCCCGGGTAGTACTTACTATGGCTACACCTTC
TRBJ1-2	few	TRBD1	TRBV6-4	CASSDPNKTTGPNYGYTF	TGTGCCAGCAGTGACCCCAATAAGACGACAGGGCCTAACTATGGCTACACCTTC
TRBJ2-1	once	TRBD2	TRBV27	CASSFASGGYSYNEQFF	TGTGCCAGCAGTTTCGCTAGCGGGGGTTACTCCTACAATGAGCAGTTCTTC
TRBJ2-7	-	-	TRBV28	CASSTVGGAGYEQYF	TGTGCCAGCAGTACCGTTGGGGGGGCTGGCTACGAGCAGTACTTC
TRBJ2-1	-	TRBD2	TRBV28	CASTTSGGNNEQFF	TGTGCCAGCACCACTAGCGGGGGGAACAATGAGCAGTTCTTC
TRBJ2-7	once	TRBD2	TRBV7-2	CASSLGGLAYYERYF	TGTGCCAGCAGCTTAGGGGGACTAGCATACTACGAGCGGTACTTC
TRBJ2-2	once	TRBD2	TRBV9	CASSVDVGGITGELFF	TGTGCCAGCAGCGTAGATGTGGGGGGGATCACCGGGGAGCTGTTTTTT
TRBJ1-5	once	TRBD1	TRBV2	CASSEAINRQGKGQPQHF	TGTGCCAGCAGTGAAGCGATAAACCGACAGGGAAAGGGACAGCCCCAGCATTTT
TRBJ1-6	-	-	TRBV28	CASSLARQVSYNSPLHF	TGTGCCAGCAGTTTAGCGCGACAGGTCTCCTATAATTCACCCCTCCACTTT
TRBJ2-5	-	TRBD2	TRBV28	CASSPYRTSGGDQYF	TGTGCCAGCAGTCCCTACAGGACTAGCGGGGGGGACCAGTACTTC
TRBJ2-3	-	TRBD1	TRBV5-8	CASRRTGSSTDTQYF	TGTGCCAGCAGACGGACAGGATCAAGCACAGATACGCAGTATTTT
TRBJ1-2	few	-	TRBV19	CASSGDPDFRGKGEGGYTF	TGTGCCAGTAGCGGGGATCCAGATTTCAGGGGAAAGGGGGAGGGTGGCTACACCTTC
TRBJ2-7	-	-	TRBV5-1	CASSLGLFGFGSHTYEQYF	TGCGCCAGCAGCTTGGGACTCTTCGGGTTTGGGAGTCACACCTACGAGCAGTACTTC
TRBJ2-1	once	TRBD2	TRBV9	CASSVAAREGLYNEQFF	TGTGCCAGCAGCGTAGCCGCGAGGGAGGGGCTCTACAATGAGCAGTTCTTC
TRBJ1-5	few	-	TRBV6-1	CASSEGAGQPQHF	TGTGCCAGCAGTGAAGGGGCGGGTCAGCCCCAGCATTTT
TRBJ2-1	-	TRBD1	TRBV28	CASAGQGNYNEQFF	TGTGCCAGTGCGGGACAGGGGAATTACAATGAGCAGTTCTTC
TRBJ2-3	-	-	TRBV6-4	CASSPQGGAADTQYF	TGTGCCAGCAGCCCCCAGGGAGGCGCCGCAGATACGCAGTATTTT
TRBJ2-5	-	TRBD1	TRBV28	CASLRDRLETQYF	TGTGCCAGCCTCCGGGACAGGTTGGAGACCCAGTACTTC
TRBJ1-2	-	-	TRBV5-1	CASSLVDGDYGYTF	TGCGCCAGCAGCTTGGTCGACGGGGACTATGGCTACACCTTC
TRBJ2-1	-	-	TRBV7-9	CASSRLGSHMYNEQFF	TGTGCCAGCAGCCGACTAGGGAGCCATATGTACAATGAGCAGTTCTTC
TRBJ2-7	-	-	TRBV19	CASSTQSGWRSYEQYF	TGTGCCAGTAGTACCCAGAGCGGCTGGCGCTCCTACGAGCAGTACTTC
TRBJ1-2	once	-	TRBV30	CAWSVSRGSGGYTF	TGTGCCTGGAGTGTCTCAAGGGGTTCAGGAGGCTACACCTTC
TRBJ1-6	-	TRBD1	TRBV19	CASSIVGQGHSPLHF	TGTGCCAGTAGTATAGTAGGACAGGGGCACTCACCCCTCCACTTT